Shown below are 32 T cell receptor beta chains from a single sample sequenced in a study of CXCR3-negative and CXCR3-positive naive CD8 T cells (dated by TCRdb to between 2018 and 2020). Sequencing instrument: NextSeq 550. The Human TCR Profiling Kit (MiLaboratory) was used to make UMI-labeled 5' RACE TRB cDNA libraries. Reads reprocessed by TCRdb are summarized as one entry per CDR3 protein sequence, and DNA is absent. This sample's clone table shows about 48,000 distinct CDR3 sequences. Clones ranked in the top ten supply approximately 15% of the sample. The sequenced material came from memory CD8+ T cells from blood. Explained via the paper, the cell subset or site label denotes: conventional CD8+ memory T cells (TMEM), sorted as controls. The receptor set was obtained from a human donor in good health. Some clones in this sample may be carry-over from other donors' samples.

This chain uses TRBV5-1 with TRBJ2-1; TCRdb's assignment of TRBD2 cannot be checked, as there is no DNA. Germline CDR1 and CDR2: SGHRS and YFSETQ. The CDR3 covers 17 residues. CDR3 amino acids: CASSLGGTSASYNEQFF.

This chain connects TRBV20-1 to TRBJ2-7; the TCRdb call, TRBD2, lacks DNA for checking. The CDR3 runs to 12 residues. Germline values: CDR1 DFQATT, CDR2 SNEGSKA (reference sequence). CDR3 sequence reads: CSARDFAYEQYF.

The chain employs TRBV6-1 and TRBJ1-1. This CDR3 is built from 14 residues. Germline V lookup: CDR1 MNHNS, CDR2 SASEGT. This CDR3 reads CASSDGRVNTEAFF.

V is TRBV4-1 and J is TRBJ2-7; TCRdb's D gene call, TRBD1, goes unchecked for lack of DNA. The CDR3 contains 16 residues. The V gene's germline CDR1 is MGHRA and CDR2 YSYEKL. The CDR3 spells CASSLLSGTGTYEQYF.

The V and J genes are TRBV7-9 and TRBJ2-7; TCRdb proposes TRBD1, but this gene call is untestable without DNA. CDR1 and CDR2 (germline): SEHNR, FQNEAQ (reference sequence). The CDR3 is 13 amino acids. CDR3 sequence reads: CASSSPGMGEQYF.

The V and J genes are TRBV6-5 and TRBJ1-4; TCRdb's D call, TRBD1, is unchecked because there is no DNA. Germline CDR1 MNHEY, CDR2 SVGAGI. The CDR3 consists of 17 residues. The CDR3 here is CASSYTGQGVRNEKLFF.

The genes are TRBV29-1 and TRBJ1-1; without DNA, the TCRdb call of TRBD1 cannot be checked. CDR1 SQVTM and CDR2 ANQGSEA come from the germline V gene. CDR3 length: 16 residues. The CDR3 loop reads CSVEKGDSTPDTEAFF.

The chain links TRBV28 to TRBJ2-1; TCRdb calls TRBD1, which cannot be checked without DNA. Germline V gene data show CDR1 as MDHEN and CDR2 as SYDVKM. CDR3 length: 17 amino acids. CDR3: CATWGEGLESSYNEQFF.

V usage is TRBV12-3 or TRBV12-4 and J usage is TRBJ2-3. The CDR3 length is 15 residues. The CDR3 loop is CASSLVAESTDTQYF.

V usage is TRBV15 and J usage is TRBJ2-1; TCRdb names TRBD1, which stays unverified in the absence of DNA. The CDR3 length is 14 residues. Germline V gene data show CDR1 as LNHNV and CDR2 as YYDKDF (reference sequence). This chain's CDR3 is CATIGAPYYNEQFF.

V gene TRBV18 combines with J gene TRBJ1-5. The CDR3 totals 16 residues. Germline V gene sequence: CDR1 KGHSH, CDR2 LQKENI. The CDR3 sequence is CASSTTGGGNNQPQHF.

The chain links TRBV7-9 to TRBJ2-1; the TCRdb call, TRBD2, lacks DNA for checking. The CDR3 totals 13 residues. Germline V gene lookup returns CDR1 SEHNR and CDR2 FQNEAQ (reference sequence). The CDR3 sequence is CASSLKRDNEQFF. Looking up the rest from reference TRBV7-9 and TRBJ2-1 gives the full variable domain: DTGVSQNPRHKITKRGQNVTFRCDPISEHNRLYWYRQTLGQGPEFLTYFQNEAQLEKSRLLSDRFSAERPKGSFSTLEIQRTEQGDSAMYLCASSLKRDNEQFFGPGTRLTVL.

The chain joins TRBV7-6 to TRBJ2-1; there is no DNA to check the TCRdb D call of TRBD1. This CDR3 comprises 18 residues. The germline CDR1 and CDR2 sequences are SGHVS and FNYEAQ. This chain's CDR3 is CASSPGGFGAPSYNEQFF.

The chain has TRBV7-9 and TRBJ1-1; TCRdb's D call of TRBD1 is untestable without DNA. The CDR3 extends over 13 amino acids. Germline CDR1 is SEHNR and CDR2 is FQNEAQ (reference sequence). The CDR3 sequence is CASSSPGNTEAFF.

The chain carries TRBV15 and TRBJ2-5; lacking DNA, the TRBD1 call made by TCRdb goes unchecked. Germline V gives CDR1 LNHNV, CDR2 YYDKDF (reference sequence). The CDR3 loop spans 14 amino acids. The CDR3 is CATSPRRGQETQYF.

The chain couples TRBV27 to TRBJ1-6; TCRdb's D call, TRBD1, is unchecked because there is no DNA. The CDR3 extends over 14 amino acids. Germline CDR1 reads MNHEY; CDR2 reads SMNVEV (reference sequence). This CDR3 reads CASRFTGSNSPLHF.

The chain is built from TRBV6-2 or TRBV6-3 and TRBJ2-7; the D call of TRBD2 rests on TCRdb alone, since no DNA is present to check it. Germline values: CDR1 MNHEY, CDR2 SVGEGT. This CDR3 has 15 residues. The CDR3 is CASSDPGLAGVEQYF.

The rearrangement uses TRBV4-1 and TRBJ1-6; TCRdb's D call, TRBD1, is unchecked because there is no DNA. Germline assignment: CDR1 MGHRA and CDR2 YSYEKL. This CDR3 comprises 16 residues. The CDR3: CASSGQGDSYNSPLHF.

This rearrangement joins TRBV18 to TRBJ2-1; TCRdb indicates TRBD1, and absent DNA this call remains unverified. The CDR3 spans 15 residues. Germline lookup yields CDR1 KGHSH and CDR2 LQKENI. CDR3: CASSPPSGTTNEQFF.

This chain links TRBV29-1 with TRBJ2-1; TCRdb indicates TRBD1, and absent DNA this call remains unverified. CDR1 and CDR2 from the germline V gene are SQVTM and ANQGSEA. The CDR3 contains 11 residues. The chain's CDR3 is CSARTGNEQFF.

This chain's CDR3 is CASSLQGGDSYNEQFF. The chain combines TRBV7-8 with TRBJ2-1; the D gene TCRdb calls, TRBD2, cannot be checked with no DNA. The germline V gene has CDR1 SGHVS and CDR2 FQNEAQ. This CDR3 is built from 16 residues.

This chain joins TRBV4-3 and TRBJ2-1. This CDR3 has 16 amino acids. The germline CDR1 and CDR2 sequences are LGHNA and YSLEER. CDR3 amino acids: CASSAREPGSYNEQFF.

The CDR3 region is CATSSREGMNTEAFF. The V and J genes are TRBV15 and TRBJ1-1; TCRdb indicates TRBD1, and absent DNA this call remains unverified. CDR3 length: 15 residues. Germline CDR1 is LNHNV and CDR2 is YYDKDF (reference sequence).

The chain carries TRBV7-8 and TRBJ1-1; the D gene TCRdb calls, TRBD1, cannot be checked with no DNA. Per the germline V gene, CDR1 is SGHVS and CDR2 is FQNEAQ. This CDR3 has 16 residues. The CDR3 protein is CASSLGPLTENTEAFF.

The CDR3 region is CASRAGDYGYTF. This chain uses TRBV28 with TRBJ1-2; TCRdb reports TRBD1, a call that lacks DNA to check it against. Germline lookup yields CDR1 MDHEN and CDR2 SYDVKM. The CDR3 has 12 residues.

The chain is built from TRBV28 and TRBJ2-1; TCRdb selects TRBD1, and the lack of DNA leaves this call unchecked. Germline CDR1 is MDHEN and CDR2 is SYDVKM. The CDR3 has 15 residues. The CDR3 sequence is CASSTAGTSYNEQFF.

The chain has TRBV29-1 and TRBJ1-2. This CDR3 contains 12 residues. CDR1 is SQVTM and CDR2 is ANQGSEA in the germline V gene. This CDR3 is CSVESLGSGYTF. Complete variable domain (other parts from reference TRBV29-1 and TRBJ1-2): SAVISQKPSRDICQRGTSLTIQCQVDSQVTMMFWYRQQPGQSLTLIATANQGSEATYESGFVIDKFPISRPNLTFSTLTVSNMSPEDSSIYLCSVESLGSGYTFGSGTRLTVV.

The rearrangement links TRBV29-1 to TRBJ2-7; TCRdb's D call of TRBD1 is untestable without DNA. The CDR3 has 15 residues. The germline V gene encodes CDR1 SQVTM and CDR2 ANQGSEA. The CDR3 sequence: CSVETARDTSYEQYF.

The chain links TRBV28 to TRBJ2-5; TCRdb's D call, TRBD2, is unchecked because there is no DNA. Germline V gene data show CDR1 as MDHEN and CDR2 as SYDVKM. The CDR3 consists of 16 residues. CDR3 sequence reads: CASSLSVSGDPRAQYF.

CDR3 sequence reads: CAISVGTETYEQYF. The chain has TRBV10-3 and TRBJ2-7; TCRdb's assignment of TRBD1 cannot be checked, as there is no DNA. Germline CDR1 ENHRY, CDR2 SYGVKD. The CDR3 loop spans 14 amino acids.

The chain joins TRBV28 to TRBJ2-7; TCRdb gives TRBD1 as the D gene, but with no DNA this cannot be confirmed. The germline gives CDR1 MDHEN, CDR2 SYDVKM. The CDR3 totals 14 residues. The CDR3 region is CASAGDRLLYEQYF.

V gene TRBV6-5 combines with J gene TRBJ2-7. Germline CDR1 and CDR2: MNHEY and SVGAGI. The CDR3 sequence is 11 residues long. The CDR3: CASSYQNEQYF.